One and the same sample provided the 20 T cell receptor beta chains below, sequenced in a study of blood T cells in healthy people across ages (dated by TCRdb to the mid-2010s). Libraries were prepared through 5' RACE. TCRdb records Illumina HiSeq 2500 as the sequencer. A second roughly 6 to 12 cycle PCR used a sample-barcoded 5' primer and a J-beta primer mix. TCRdb took the public reads, trimmed them with fastp at Q25, ran MiXCR for clone calling and kept in-frame beta chains. Each CDR3 protein gets just one entry, which takes the most common genes and DNA from the rows behind it. Counted in this sample were about 970,000 distinct CDR3 sequences; roughly 51% of them appeared once. The ten largest clonotypes hold 20% to 25% of the sample. Material for sequencing was blood. All receptors derive from an older woman in good health.

This clonotype was observed a handful of times. This chain connects TRBV4-2 to TRBJ2-4; 9 nucleotides align to TRBD2. The end of the DNA aligns better with TRBJ2-7, so the J call may be wrong. This CDR3 spans 15 amino acids. Germline V gene sequence: CDR1 LGHNA, CDR2 YNFKEQ. The CDR3 bases are TGTGCCAGCAGCCAGGTTAGCGGGAGTCTCGACGAGCAGTACTTC. Encoded protein: CASSQVSGSLDEQYF.

The chain employs TRBV2 and TRBJ2-3, with 7 bases lining up with TRBD2. Trimming removed 7 bases from V and 3 bases from J; junction bases left unmatched: 16. Germline CDR1 and CDR2: SNHLY and FYNNEI. The CDR3 has 17 residues. CDR3 bases: TGTGCCAGCACCGAGAGGACTAGGAGGTTAATTACAGATACGCAGTATTTT. Its translation: CASTERTRRLITDTQYF.

With respect to this clonotype: Just one base apart from a much larger clone, this may be a read error. This chain joins TRBV7-2 and TRBJ2-3; D call uncertain. CDR3 length: 14 amino acids. Germline CDR1 reads SGHTA; CDR2 reads FQGNSA. The CDR3 nucleotides read TGTGCCAGCAGCTTAGCTCCCAACACAGATACGCGGTATTTT. Protein sequence: CASSLAPNTDTRYF.

The J gene is TRBJ2-3, the V gene TRBV5-1; 7 nucleotides agree with TRBD1. After removal of 4 bases from V and 6 bases from J, the junction contained 14 bases not matched to a gene. Germline V gives CDR1 SGHRS, CDR2 YFSETQ. This CDR3 has 16 residues. In DNA, the CDR3 is TGCGCCAGCAGCCCCCCGACAGGGACAAGGTCGGATACGCAGTATTTT. Its translation: CASSPPTGTRSDTQYF.

The V and J genes are TRBV4-1 and TRBJ2-3, with D possibly TRBD1 on 5 matching bases. CDR3 size: 16 residues. CDR1 is MGHRA and CDR2 is YSYEKL in the germline V gene. The V gene lost 4 bases and the J gene lost 6 bases, with 20 bases spanning the gap. CDR3 protein: CASSPQGVVSSDTQYF. The CDR3 DNA sequence: TGCGCCAGCAGCCCTCAAGGGGTCGTTAGTTCGGATACGCAGTATTTT.

This rearrangement joins TRBV29-1 to TRBJ1-1; D is unclear. There are 13 residues in the CDR3. Deletions cut 7 bases from V and 5 bases from J, with 17 bases between. Germline V CDR1 and CDR2: SQVTM, ANQGSEA. CDR3 DNA: TGCAGCGCCCAAAATCGAGGGATTACTGAAGCTTTCTTT. Protein sequence: CSAQNRGITEAFF.

The chain links TRBV20-1 to TRBJ2-7; D possibly corresponds to TRBD2 (6 bases). Trimming removed 6 bases from V and 0 bases from J, with 12 bases in between. There are 13 residues in the CDR3. CDR1 DFQATT and CDR2 SNEGSKA come from the germline V gene (reference sequence). The CDR3 DNA reads as TGCAGTGCGCTCCGGGACTTCTCCTACGAGCAGTACTTC. Residues: CSALRDFSYEQYF.

The rearrangement uses TRBV4-2 and TRBJ2-1, with unresolved D. The CDR3 has 11 residues. Germline V lookup: CDR1 LGHNA, CDR2 YNFKEQ. The CDR3 loop reads CELRVFHEQFF. In DNA form, the CDR3 reads TGTGAGTTAAGGGTATTCCATGAGCAGTTCTTC.

This clonotype was observed a handful of times. Written as DNA, the CDR3 is TGTGCCAGCAGTTACTCGAGCGGGAGTAGGTCCTACGAGCAGTACTTC. Protein product: CASSYSSGSRSYEQYF. The chain carries TRBV6-5 and TRBJ2-7, with TRBD2 matching over 8 bases. J was trimmed by 1 base and V by 0 bases; bases with no gene match: 5. This CDR3 region has 16 residues. Germline assignment: CDR1 MNHEY and CDR2 SVGAGI.

This clonotype was observed a handful of times. The CDR3 region has the DNA TGTGCCAGCAGCTTAAGCGGGACAGACCTTCAAGAGACCCAGTACTTC. This gives the protein CASSLSGTDLQETQYF. The chain links TRBV13 to TRBJ2-5; the D gene could be TRBD1 or TRBD2 (7 bases each). V lost 2 bases to trimming and J lost 2 bases, with 15 bases between them. From germline, CDR1 is PRHDT and CDR2 FYEKMQ (reference sequence). CDR3 size: 16 residues. Full variable domain (rest looked up from reference TRBV13 and TRBJ2-5): AAGVIQSPRHLIKEKRETATLKCYPIPRHDTVYWYQQGPGQDPQFLISFYEKMQSDKGSIPDRFSAQQFSDYHSELNMSSLELGDSALYFCASSLSGTDLQETQYFGPGTRLLVL.

The chain couples TRBV5-5 to TRBJ2-1, with D uncertain. Germline CDR1 reads SGHKS; CDR2 reads YYEKEE (reference sequence). The CDR3 extends over 11 amino acids. The V gene lost 5 bases and the J gene lost 8 bases, with 8 bases spanning the gap. The DNA for the CDR3 is TGTGCCAGCAGGAAGGTTGATGAGCAGTTCTTC. This sequence encodes CASRKVDEQFF.

The DNA for the CDR3 is TGCAGTGCCCGGATGACAGGGAATGAGCAGTTCTTC. It specifies CSARMTGNEQFF. The rearrangement joins TRBV20-1 to TRBJ2-1, with 7 bases matching TRBD1. V trimming: 6 bases; J trimming: 7 bases; junction bases outside the gene matches: 6. Per the germline V gene, CDR1 is DFQATT and CDR2 is SNEGSKA (reference sequence). The CDR3 is 12 amino acids.

The V gene is TRBV6-5, the J gene TRBJ2-1; 9 bases are shared with TRBD1. V was pared by 6 bases and J by 7 bases, with 13 bases of the junction left unmatched. CDR1 and CDR2 (germline): MNHEY, SVGAGI. The CDR3 spans 16 residues. The CDR3 nucleotides read TGTGCCAGCAGGGTGTTCCCGGGACAGGGAAAAAATGAGCAGTTCTTC. Translated: CASRVFPGQGKNEQFF.

Written as DNA, the CDR3 is TGTGCCAGCAGCGTGACAGGGGGTCCCTACGAGCAGTACTTC. As protein: CASSVTGGPYEQYF. V usage is TRBV7-2 and J usage is TRBJ2-7, with 9 bases lining up with TRBD1. CDR3 length: 14 residues. From germline, CDR1 is SGHTA and CDR2 FQGNSA. J was trimmed by 2 bases and V by 5 bases; bases with no gene match: 4.

The chain's CDR3 is CASSAREILAGGPLISDTQYF. The CDR3 bases are TGTGCCAGCAGCGCAAGGGAGATCTTAGCGGGAGGCCCCCTCATCTCAGATACGCAGTATTTT. The chain joins TRBV11-1 to TRBJ2-3; TRBD2 matches 10 bases. CDR3 length: 21 residues. With V trimmed by 5 bases and J by 4 bases, 24 bases remained unmatched. Germline V gives CDR1 SGHAT, CDR2 FQDESV (reference sequence).

The V gene is TRBV7-9, the J gene TRBJ2-7; D is perhaps TRBD1 (5 bases). Germline CDR1 is SEHNR and CDR2 is FQNEAQ (reference sequence). The CDR3 runs to 12 residues. The ends were cut back, 8 bases at V and 3 bases at J, with 11 bases in the middle. CDR3 sequence reads: CASGQGYYEQYF. The CDR3, as DNA: TGTGCCAGCGGACAAGGGTACTACGAGCAGTACTTC.

This rearrangement joins TRBV29-1 to TRBJ2-1; 9 nucleotides line up with TRBD1. V was pared by 4 bases and J by 0 bases, with 7 bases of the junction left unmatched. This CDR3 spans 16 amino acids. Germline V gives CDR1 SQVTM, CDR2 ANQGSEA. For the CDR3, the DNA is TGCAGCGTTGTAGGGGACAGGGCCTACTCCTACAATGAGCAGTTCTTC. Translated, it gives CSVVGDRAYSYNEQFF.

The V gene is TRBV27, the J gene TRBJ1-4; D is perhaps TRBD1 (5 bases). This CDR3 has 12 amino acids. Trimming took off 7 bases at V and 3 bases at J, with 6 bases between the two ends. CDR1 is MNHEY, CDR2 SMNVEV, per germline (reference sequence). CDR3 residues: CASKTANEKLFF. CDR3 nucleotide sequence: TGTGCCAGCAAGACAGCTAATGAAAAACTGTTTTTT.

The V gene is TRBV5-1, the J gene TRBJ2-1; 8 nucleotides agree with TRBD2. The CDR3 totals 14 residues. The germline V gene encodes CDR1 SGHRS and CDR2 YFSETQ. V trimming: 2 bases; J trimming: 6 bases; junction bases outside the gene matches: 4. CDR3 protein: CASSFELAANEQFF. CDR3 coding DNA: TGCGCCAGCAGCTTCGAACTAGCGGCCAATGAGCAGTTCTTC.

V gene TRBV28 combines with J gene TRBJ2-5; 7 positions match TRBD1. The CDR3 covers 16 residues. V shed 6 bases, J shed 4 bases, and the junction held 14 bases outside the gene matches. Germline loops: CDR1 MDHEN, CDR2 SYDVKM. The DNA of the CDR3 is TGTGCCAGCAGAGAACGAACAGGGGCCGTTGGAGAGACCCAGTACTTC. Protein product: CASRERTGAVGETQYF.